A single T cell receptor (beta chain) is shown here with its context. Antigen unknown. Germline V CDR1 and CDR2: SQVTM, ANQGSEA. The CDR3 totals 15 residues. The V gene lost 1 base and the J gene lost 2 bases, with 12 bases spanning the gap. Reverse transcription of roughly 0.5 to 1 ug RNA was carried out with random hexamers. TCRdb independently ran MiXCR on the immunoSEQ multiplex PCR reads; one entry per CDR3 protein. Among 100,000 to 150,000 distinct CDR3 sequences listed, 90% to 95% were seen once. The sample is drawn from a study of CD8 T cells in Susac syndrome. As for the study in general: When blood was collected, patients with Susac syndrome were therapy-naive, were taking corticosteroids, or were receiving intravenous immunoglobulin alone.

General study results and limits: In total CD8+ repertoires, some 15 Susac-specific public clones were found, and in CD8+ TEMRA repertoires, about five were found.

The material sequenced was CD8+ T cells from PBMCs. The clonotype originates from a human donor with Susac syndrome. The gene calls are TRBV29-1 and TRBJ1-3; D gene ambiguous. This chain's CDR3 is CSVEGWGGTGNTIYF. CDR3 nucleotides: TGCAGCGTTGAAGGATGGGGAGGTACTGGAAACACCATATATTTT.